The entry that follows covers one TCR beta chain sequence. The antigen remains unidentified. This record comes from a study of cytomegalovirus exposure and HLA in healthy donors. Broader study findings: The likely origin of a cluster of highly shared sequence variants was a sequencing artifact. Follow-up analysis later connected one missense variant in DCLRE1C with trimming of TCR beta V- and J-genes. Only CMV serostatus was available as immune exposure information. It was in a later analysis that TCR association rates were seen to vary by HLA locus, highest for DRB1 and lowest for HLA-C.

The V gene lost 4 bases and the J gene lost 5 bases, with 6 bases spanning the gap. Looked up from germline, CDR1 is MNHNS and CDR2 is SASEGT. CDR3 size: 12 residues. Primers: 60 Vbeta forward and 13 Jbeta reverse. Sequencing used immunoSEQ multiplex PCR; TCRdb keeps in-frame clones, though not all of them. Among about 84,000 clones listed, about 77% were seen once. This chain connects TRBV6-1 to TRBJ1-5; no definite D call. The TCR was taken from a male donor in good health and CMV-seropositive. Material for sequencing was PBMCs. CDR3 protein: CASSVLDQPQHF. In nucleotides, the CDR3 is TGTGCCAGCAGTGTTTTAGATCAGCCCCAGCATTTT.